The 5 T cell receptor beta chains presented below share a single source sample, sequenced in a study of T-cell memory formation after mild COVID-19. Each CDR3 protein gets one entry after TCRdb re-called the 5' RACE reads with MiXCR. In the table there are roughly 600,000 distinct CDR3 sequences, roughly 18% of which are singletons. The sequencing input was PBMCs or a T cell subset sorted from them (not recorded which). Receptor source: an adult woman who had mild COVID-19 (a few samples of this study predate the infection). Cell type and time point are not known.

This rearrangement joins TRBV27 to TRBJ2-7; D may be TRBD2 (6 bases). Trimming took off 6 bases at V and 1 base at J, with 16 bases between the two ends. Germline CDR1 reads MNHEY; CDR2 reads SMNVEV (reference sequence). CDR3 length equals 15 residues. The CDR3 coding sequence is TGTGCCAGCAGGGGGGGACTCCTGACTTCCTACGAGCAGTACTTC. It specifies CASRGGLLTSYEQYF.

A few counts support this clonotype. The chain employs TRBV29-1 and TRBJ2-3; tentative D call: TRBD2 (6 bases). CDR3 length equals 14 residues. Germline V gene sequence: CDR1 SQVTM, CDR2 ANQGSEA. V lost 4 bases, J lost 3 bases, and 14 bases lay in between. CDR3 bases: TGCAGCGTTGGAATTAGCGGAAGGACAGATACGCAGTATTTT. It translates to CSVGISGRTDTQYF.

The rearrangement joins TRBV5-1 to TRBJ2-1, with TRBD1 as a possible D gene (5 bases). Germline CDR1 is SGHRS and CDR2 is YFSETQ. The V gene lost 4 bases and the J gene lost 6 bases, with 11 bases spanning the gap. This CDR3 is built from 13 residues. The CDR3 region has the DNA TGCGCCAGCAGCCCGCTCCAGGGCAATGAGCAGTTCTTC. Protein sequence: CASSPLQGNEQFF.

This clonotype was detected only a few times. The chain carries TRBV7-2 and TRBJ1-4; D unclear. This CDR3 spans 14 amino acids. From germline, CDR1 is SGHTA and CDR2 FQGNSA. Trimming cost V 8 bases and J 10 bases, with 20 bases left between them. The CDR3 DNA is TGTGCCAGCTCTCCGAAGGGAGGGAAGGCAAAACTGTTTTTT. This sequence encodes CASSPKGGKAKLFF.

The rearrangement links TRBV5-1 to TRBJ1-1; D uncertain. V lost 1 base and J lost 4, with 8 bases in between. This CDR3 comprises 13 residues. The germline V gene encodes CDR1 SGHRS and CDR2 YFSETQ. For the CDR3, the DNA is TGCGCCAGCAGCTTGATCGGCGGCACTGAAGCTTTCTTT. Translating gives CASSLIGGTEAFF.